The 27 T cell receptor beta chains below come from one sample, sequenced in a study of T cells after yellow fever vaccination. TCRdb redid the calling of the 5' RACE reads with MiXCR, one entry per CDR3 protein. The sample lists about 53,000 distinct CDR3 sequences, approximately 5.7% occurring once. The specimen comprised PBMCs, either bulk or a sorted T-cell subset (CD4+, CD8+, memory, or dextramer-sorted; not recorded which), sampled on the day of the yellow fever booster vaccination. The receptors derive from a young man who received the YFV17D yellow fever vaccine.

V and J are TRBV6-2 or TRBV6-3 and TRBJ1-1; possibly TRBD1 for D (6 bases). Trimming removed 2 bases from V and 0 bases from J, with 10 bases in between. The CDR3 covers 15 residues. The germline CDR1 and CDR2 sequences are MNHEY and SVGEGT. CDR3 residues: CASSYGGNLNTEAFF. The CDR3 DNA sequence: TGTGCCAGCAGTTACGGGGGCAATTTGAACACTGAAGCTTTCTTT.

The chain links TRBV20-1 to TRBJ1-6; the D gene is possibly TRBD1 (5 bases). Trimming took 2 bases from V and 10 from J, leaving 15 bases between them. The CDR3 has 14 residues. CDR1 and CDR2 (germline): DFQATT, SNEGSKA (reference sequence). CDR3 loop: CSARNRDFSSPLHF. CDR3 DNA: TGCAGTGCTAGAAACCGGGACTTTTCCTCACCCCTCCACTTT.

This clonotype has ten or more counts. The V call is TRBV7-9, the J call TRBJ2-7, with D perhaps assigned TRBD1 or TRBD2 (6 bases each). Per germline, CDR1 SEHNR and CDR2 FQNEAQ (reference sequence). Trimming cost V 2 bases and J 4 bases, with 12 bases left between them. The CDR3 has 14 amino acids. The CDR3 loop is CASSLTGAGYEQYV. Written as DNA, the CDR3 is TGTGCCAGCAGCTTAACGGGGGCTGGTTACGAGCAGTACGTC.

This clonotype has only a few counts. V usage is TRBV20-1 and J usage is TRBJ2-2, with D possibly matching TRBD2 (6 bases). Looked up from germline, CDR1 is DFQATT and CDR2 is SNEGSKA (reference sequence). The V end lost 6 bases, the J end lost 0 bases, and 11 bases lay between the germline ends. The CDR3 contains 14 residues. The CDR3, as DNA: TGCAGTGCGAGGGACTTCGCGAACACCGGGGAGCTGTTTTTT. Protein product: CSARDFANTGELFF.

This clonotype came up many times. The chain couples TRBV5-1 to TRBJ2-1; maybe TRBD1 (5 bases). The CDR3 runs to 19 residues. V was trimmed by 2 bases and J by 1 base, leaving 22 bases between them. CDR1 and CDR2 from the germline V gene are SGHRS and YFSETQ. CDR3 nucleotide sequence: TGCGCCAGCAGCTTCGGTGCTAGACTCAGGGAACCTTCCTACAATGAGCAGTTCTTC. This encodes CASSFGARLREPSYNEQFF.

This clonotype has at least ten counts. V gene TRBV29-1 combines with J gene TRBJ2-3, with D possibly matching TRBD1 (5 bases). The V end lost 2 bases, the J end lost 4 bases, and 10 bases lay between the germline ends. CDR3 length equals 13 residues. Germline lookup yields CDR1 SQVTM and CDR2 ANQGSEA. The CDR3 sequence: CSVELPGSDTQYF. As DNA, the CDR3 is TGCAGCGTTGAATTGCCAGGGTCAGATACGCAGTATTTT.

This clonotype has ten or more counts. V and J are TRBV10-2 and TRBJ1-1, with TRBD1 matching over 7 bases. The V and J ends lost 4 bases and 5 bases, in that order; junction bases with no gene match: 7. Per germline, CDR1 WSHSY and CDR2 SAAADI. CDR3 length equals 14 residues. The CDR3 DNA reads TGCGCCAGCAGTGGAAGGGGGCGCGGAACTGAAGCTTTCTTT. Translating gives CASSGRGRGTEAFF.

This clonotype appeared many times. The rearrangement links TRBV5-1 to TRBJ2-1, with D possibly being TRBD1 (5 bases). Trimming shortened V by 4 bases and J by 7 bases, and 18 bases separated the two germline ends. Germline lookup yields CDR1 SGHRS and CDR2 YFSETQ. This CDR3 has 15 amino acids. The CDR3, as DNA: TGCGCCAGCAGCCCGGTCAGGGTCGACCCTAATGAGCAGTTCTTC. Protein product: CASSPVRVDPNEQFF.

This clonotype was seen ten or more times. The CDR3 sequence: CASSPGTGASSEQYV. CDR3 coding DNA: TGCGCCAGCAGCCCCGGGACAGGGGCTTCTTCCGAGCAGTACGTC. The V call is TRBV4-1, the J call TRBJ2-7; 10 nucleotides match TRBD1. This CDR3 region has 15 residues. Germline V gene lookup returns CDR1 MGHRA and CDR2 YSYEKL. With 4 bases clipped from V and 6 bases from J, the junction kept 9 bases outside the gene matches.

This clonotype was seen a handful of times. This chain links TRBV7-8 with TRBJ2-2, with 10 bases identical to TRBD1. V lost 3 bases and J lost 3; bases outside the gene matches: 7. This CDR3 has 17 residues. Germline V lookup: CDR1 SGHVS, CDR2 FQNEAQ. CDR3 region: CASSFVFGTGDTGELFF. CDR3 bases: TGTGCCAGCAGCTTTGTTTTCGGGACAGGGGACACCGGGGAGCTGTTTTTT.

This clonotype came up many times. The gene calls are TRBV9 and TRBJ2-2; weak D call: TRBD1 (6 bases). V lost 3 bases to trimming and J lost 4 bases, with 19 bases between them. Germline V gene lookup returns CDR1 SGDLS and CDR2 YYNGEE. The CDR3 has 17 residues. The CDR3 region has the DNA TGTGCCAGCAGCGCCCGTCTCCGGGACACAGCCACCGGGGAGCTGTTTTTT. It is translated as CASSARLRDTATGELFF.

This clonotype was seen ten or more times. The chain recombines TRBV2 with TRBJ1-5; possibly TRBD1 for D (5 bases). The CDR3 has 14 amino acids. Germline V lookup: CDR1 SNHLY, CDR2 FYNNEI. Trimming removed 6 bases at V and 3 bases at J, with 12 bases between. The CDR3 DNA reads as TGTGCCAGCAGGGGGACCAACCTCAATCAGCCCCAGCATTTT. As protein: CASRGTNLNQPQHF.

The rearrangement uses TRBV6-4 and TRBJ2-1, with 8 positions matching TRBD2. Germline trimming cut 6 bases from V and 7 bases from J; bases unmatched to any gene: 8. Germline values: CDR1 MRHNA, CDR2 SNTAGT. The CDR3 is 14 residues long. Here the CDR3 DNA reads TGTGCCAGCAGCTATAGCGGGATAACTAATGAGCAGTTCTTC. Its protein product is CASSYSGITNEQFF.

This clonotype was recorded many times. V is TRBV6-2 or TRBV6-3 and J is TRBJ1-5; 10 bases line up with TRBD1. CDR3 length equals 16 residues. Germline V gives CDR1 MNHEY, CDR2 SVGEGT. Trimming cost V 5 bases and J 4 bases; bases outside gene matches: 8. The CDR3 region has the DNA TGTGCCAGCAGTAGATGGACAGGGGGAGGTAATCAGCCCCAGCATTTT. This encodes CASSRWTGGGNQPQHF.

This clonotype appeared a single time. A much more abundant neighbour one base away suggests this may be a read error. V is TRBV5-1 and J is TRBJ2-2; 12 bases fit TRBD2. Germline CDR1 and CDR2: SGHRS and YFSETQ. This CDR3 has 17 residues. Trimming cost V 7 bases and J 1 base; bases outside gene matches: 8. CDR3 residues: CASCHPLAGGNTGELFF. In DNA form, the CDR3 reads TGCGCCAGCTGCCATCCACTAGCGGGGGGGAACACCGGGGAGCTGTTTTTT.

This clonotype has at least ten counts. The chain carries TRBV20-1 and TRBJ2-2; D unresolved. V was cut by 8 bases and J by 4 bases, with 14 bases left in between. Germline values: CDR1 DFQATT, CDR2 SNEGSKA (reference sequence). The CDR3 has 13 amino acids. This CDR3 is CSLFRLSTGELFF. CDR3 DNA sequence: TGCAGTCTATTCCGACTGAGCACCGGGGAGCTGTTTTTT.

This clonotype was seen repeatedly, ten times or more. The rearrangement links TRBV6-2 or TRBV6-3 to TRBJ1-2; the D gene is possibly TRBD1 (5 bases). V was shortened by 2 bases and J by 6 bases, with 19 bases between the two germline ends. The CDR3 spans 16 residues. Germline V gives CDR1 MNHEY, CDR2 SVGEGT. CDR3 amino acids: CASSYHEAGTENGYTF. The CDR3 DNA sequence: TGTGCCAGCAGTTACCACGAAGCTGGGACCGAAAATGGCTACACCTTC.

This clonotype was detected many times. The V call is TRBV5-1, the J call TRBJ2-1; 9 bases are shared with TRBD1. Germline CDR1 SGHRS, CDR2 YFSETQ. The CDR3 runs 13 residues. V dropped 4 bases and J dropped 13; count of bases not matched to a gene: 9. The CDR3 loop is CASSLDVQGAQFF. In DNA, the CDR3 is TGCGCCAGCAGCCTTGATGTACAGGGGGCTCAGTTCTTC.

This clonotype was counted many times. V and J are TRBV5-1 and TRBJ2-2; perhaps TRBD2 as D (5 bases). CDR3 length: 16 residues. Germline CDR1 reads SGHRS; CDR2 reads YFSETQ. Between the trimmed V and J ends, which lost 5 bases and 1 base, there was a span of 15 bases. CDR3: CASRSPNGENTGELFF. In DNA, the CDR3 is TGCGCCAGCAGGAGTCCCAACGGGGAGAACACCGGGGAGCTGTTTTTT.

The chain combines TRBV7-2 with TRBJ1-5; D gene uncertain. The V gene lost 0 bases and the J gene lost 5 bases, with 5 bases spanning the gap. CDR1 and CDR2 (germline): SGHTA, FQGNSA. CDR3 length equals 13 residues. CDR3 DNA sequence: TGTGCCAGCAGCTTAGCCACCTATCAGCCCCAGCATTTT. This sequence encodes CASSLATYQPQHF.

This clonotype was counted ten times or more. The chain is built from TRBV27 and TRBJ1-4; 9 bases map to TRBD1. Germline loops: CDR1 MNHEY, CDR2 SMNVEV (reference sequence). Losses at the gene ends were 7 bases for V and 13 bases for J; bases not matched to a gene: 13. This CDR3 comprises 14 residues. CDR3 DNA sequence: TGTGCCAGCACTTCCCCGGGACAGGGAACGGGACTGTTTTTT. This encodes CASTSPGQGTGLFF.

Many counts were recorded for this clonotype. The chain joins TRBV7-8 to TRBJ2-1, with D perhaps matching TRBD1 (6 bases). Trimming pared 5 bases from V and 2 bases from J, leaving 10 bases between. The germline V gene encodes CDR1 SGHVS and CDR2 FQNEAQ. This CDR3 comprises 14 residues. The CDR3 DNA follows: TGTGCCAGCAGCGAGACAGGACCCTACAATGAGCAGTTCTTC. This encodes CASSETGPYNEQFF. Complete variable domain (other parts from reference TRBV7-8 and TRBJ2-1): GAGVSQSPRYKVAKRGQDVALRCDPISGHVSLFWYQQALGQGPEFLTYFQNEAQLDKSGLPSDRFFAERPEGSVSTLKIQRTQQEDSAVYLCASSETGPYNEQFFGPGTRLTVL.

This clonotype was found a few times. The chain uses TRBV27 and TRBJ2-7; TRBD1 matches 10 bases. The germline V gene has CDR1 MNHEY and CDR2 SMNVEV (reference sequence). The CDR3 spans 16 residues. The J segment lost 1 base and the V segment lost 8 bases, leaving 11 bases of the junction unmatched. Here the CDR3 reads CASRRLPGQGSYEQYF. For the CDR3, the DNA is TGTGCCAGCCGCCGTCTTCCGGGACAGGGGTCCTACGAGCAGTACTTC.

This clonotype was seen repeatedly, ten times or more. This sequence joins TRBV6-2 or TRBV6-3 and TRBJ1-1; 10 bases match TRBD1. The CDR3 length is 15 residues. The V and J ends lost 0 bases and 4 bases, in that order; junction bases with no gene match: 2. Germline lookup yields CDR1 MNHEY and CDR2 SVGEGT. Here the CDR3 DNA reads TGTGCCAGCAGTTACTCGTGGACAGGGGGCACTGAAGCTTTCTTT. It translates to CASSYSWTGGTEAFF.

The V call is TRBV5-1, the J call TRBJ2-1, with D possibly being TRBD1 (5 bases). Germline assignment: CDR1 SGHRS and CDR2 YFSETQ. The CDR3 totals 16 residues. Trimming shortened V by 3 bases and J by 5 bases, and 18 bases separated the two germline ends. The CDR3 sequence is CASSYLPPGANNEQFF. In DNA form, the CDR3 reads TGCGCCAGCAGCTATCTCCCGCCTGGGGCTAACAATGAGCAGTTCTTC.

This clonotype came up many times. J is TRBJ2-1 and V is TRBV6-2 or TRBV6-3, with 16 bases lining up with TRBD2. The CDR3 length is 15 residues. Germline V gives CDR1 MNHEY, CDR2 SVGEGT. V trimming: 7 bases; J trimming: 9 bases; junction bases outside the gene matches: 6. CDR3 loop: CASTPGLAGGIEQFF. CDR3 in DNA: TGTGCCAGCACCCCGGGACTAGCGGGGGGGATTGAGCAGTTCTTC.

A few counts support this clonotype. This chain links TRBV7-8 with TRBJ1-1, with a possible D match to TRBD1 (6 bases). The germline V gene has CDR1 SGHVS and CDR2 FQNEAQ. Trimming took 0 bases from V and 3 from J, leaving 20 bases between them. This CDR3 has 18 amino acids. The CDR3 DNA sequence: TGTGCCAGCAGCTTAGCTAGGGGGGGCTCTGTAGGCGACACTGAAGCTTTCTTT. Its translation is CASSLARGGSVGDTEAFF.